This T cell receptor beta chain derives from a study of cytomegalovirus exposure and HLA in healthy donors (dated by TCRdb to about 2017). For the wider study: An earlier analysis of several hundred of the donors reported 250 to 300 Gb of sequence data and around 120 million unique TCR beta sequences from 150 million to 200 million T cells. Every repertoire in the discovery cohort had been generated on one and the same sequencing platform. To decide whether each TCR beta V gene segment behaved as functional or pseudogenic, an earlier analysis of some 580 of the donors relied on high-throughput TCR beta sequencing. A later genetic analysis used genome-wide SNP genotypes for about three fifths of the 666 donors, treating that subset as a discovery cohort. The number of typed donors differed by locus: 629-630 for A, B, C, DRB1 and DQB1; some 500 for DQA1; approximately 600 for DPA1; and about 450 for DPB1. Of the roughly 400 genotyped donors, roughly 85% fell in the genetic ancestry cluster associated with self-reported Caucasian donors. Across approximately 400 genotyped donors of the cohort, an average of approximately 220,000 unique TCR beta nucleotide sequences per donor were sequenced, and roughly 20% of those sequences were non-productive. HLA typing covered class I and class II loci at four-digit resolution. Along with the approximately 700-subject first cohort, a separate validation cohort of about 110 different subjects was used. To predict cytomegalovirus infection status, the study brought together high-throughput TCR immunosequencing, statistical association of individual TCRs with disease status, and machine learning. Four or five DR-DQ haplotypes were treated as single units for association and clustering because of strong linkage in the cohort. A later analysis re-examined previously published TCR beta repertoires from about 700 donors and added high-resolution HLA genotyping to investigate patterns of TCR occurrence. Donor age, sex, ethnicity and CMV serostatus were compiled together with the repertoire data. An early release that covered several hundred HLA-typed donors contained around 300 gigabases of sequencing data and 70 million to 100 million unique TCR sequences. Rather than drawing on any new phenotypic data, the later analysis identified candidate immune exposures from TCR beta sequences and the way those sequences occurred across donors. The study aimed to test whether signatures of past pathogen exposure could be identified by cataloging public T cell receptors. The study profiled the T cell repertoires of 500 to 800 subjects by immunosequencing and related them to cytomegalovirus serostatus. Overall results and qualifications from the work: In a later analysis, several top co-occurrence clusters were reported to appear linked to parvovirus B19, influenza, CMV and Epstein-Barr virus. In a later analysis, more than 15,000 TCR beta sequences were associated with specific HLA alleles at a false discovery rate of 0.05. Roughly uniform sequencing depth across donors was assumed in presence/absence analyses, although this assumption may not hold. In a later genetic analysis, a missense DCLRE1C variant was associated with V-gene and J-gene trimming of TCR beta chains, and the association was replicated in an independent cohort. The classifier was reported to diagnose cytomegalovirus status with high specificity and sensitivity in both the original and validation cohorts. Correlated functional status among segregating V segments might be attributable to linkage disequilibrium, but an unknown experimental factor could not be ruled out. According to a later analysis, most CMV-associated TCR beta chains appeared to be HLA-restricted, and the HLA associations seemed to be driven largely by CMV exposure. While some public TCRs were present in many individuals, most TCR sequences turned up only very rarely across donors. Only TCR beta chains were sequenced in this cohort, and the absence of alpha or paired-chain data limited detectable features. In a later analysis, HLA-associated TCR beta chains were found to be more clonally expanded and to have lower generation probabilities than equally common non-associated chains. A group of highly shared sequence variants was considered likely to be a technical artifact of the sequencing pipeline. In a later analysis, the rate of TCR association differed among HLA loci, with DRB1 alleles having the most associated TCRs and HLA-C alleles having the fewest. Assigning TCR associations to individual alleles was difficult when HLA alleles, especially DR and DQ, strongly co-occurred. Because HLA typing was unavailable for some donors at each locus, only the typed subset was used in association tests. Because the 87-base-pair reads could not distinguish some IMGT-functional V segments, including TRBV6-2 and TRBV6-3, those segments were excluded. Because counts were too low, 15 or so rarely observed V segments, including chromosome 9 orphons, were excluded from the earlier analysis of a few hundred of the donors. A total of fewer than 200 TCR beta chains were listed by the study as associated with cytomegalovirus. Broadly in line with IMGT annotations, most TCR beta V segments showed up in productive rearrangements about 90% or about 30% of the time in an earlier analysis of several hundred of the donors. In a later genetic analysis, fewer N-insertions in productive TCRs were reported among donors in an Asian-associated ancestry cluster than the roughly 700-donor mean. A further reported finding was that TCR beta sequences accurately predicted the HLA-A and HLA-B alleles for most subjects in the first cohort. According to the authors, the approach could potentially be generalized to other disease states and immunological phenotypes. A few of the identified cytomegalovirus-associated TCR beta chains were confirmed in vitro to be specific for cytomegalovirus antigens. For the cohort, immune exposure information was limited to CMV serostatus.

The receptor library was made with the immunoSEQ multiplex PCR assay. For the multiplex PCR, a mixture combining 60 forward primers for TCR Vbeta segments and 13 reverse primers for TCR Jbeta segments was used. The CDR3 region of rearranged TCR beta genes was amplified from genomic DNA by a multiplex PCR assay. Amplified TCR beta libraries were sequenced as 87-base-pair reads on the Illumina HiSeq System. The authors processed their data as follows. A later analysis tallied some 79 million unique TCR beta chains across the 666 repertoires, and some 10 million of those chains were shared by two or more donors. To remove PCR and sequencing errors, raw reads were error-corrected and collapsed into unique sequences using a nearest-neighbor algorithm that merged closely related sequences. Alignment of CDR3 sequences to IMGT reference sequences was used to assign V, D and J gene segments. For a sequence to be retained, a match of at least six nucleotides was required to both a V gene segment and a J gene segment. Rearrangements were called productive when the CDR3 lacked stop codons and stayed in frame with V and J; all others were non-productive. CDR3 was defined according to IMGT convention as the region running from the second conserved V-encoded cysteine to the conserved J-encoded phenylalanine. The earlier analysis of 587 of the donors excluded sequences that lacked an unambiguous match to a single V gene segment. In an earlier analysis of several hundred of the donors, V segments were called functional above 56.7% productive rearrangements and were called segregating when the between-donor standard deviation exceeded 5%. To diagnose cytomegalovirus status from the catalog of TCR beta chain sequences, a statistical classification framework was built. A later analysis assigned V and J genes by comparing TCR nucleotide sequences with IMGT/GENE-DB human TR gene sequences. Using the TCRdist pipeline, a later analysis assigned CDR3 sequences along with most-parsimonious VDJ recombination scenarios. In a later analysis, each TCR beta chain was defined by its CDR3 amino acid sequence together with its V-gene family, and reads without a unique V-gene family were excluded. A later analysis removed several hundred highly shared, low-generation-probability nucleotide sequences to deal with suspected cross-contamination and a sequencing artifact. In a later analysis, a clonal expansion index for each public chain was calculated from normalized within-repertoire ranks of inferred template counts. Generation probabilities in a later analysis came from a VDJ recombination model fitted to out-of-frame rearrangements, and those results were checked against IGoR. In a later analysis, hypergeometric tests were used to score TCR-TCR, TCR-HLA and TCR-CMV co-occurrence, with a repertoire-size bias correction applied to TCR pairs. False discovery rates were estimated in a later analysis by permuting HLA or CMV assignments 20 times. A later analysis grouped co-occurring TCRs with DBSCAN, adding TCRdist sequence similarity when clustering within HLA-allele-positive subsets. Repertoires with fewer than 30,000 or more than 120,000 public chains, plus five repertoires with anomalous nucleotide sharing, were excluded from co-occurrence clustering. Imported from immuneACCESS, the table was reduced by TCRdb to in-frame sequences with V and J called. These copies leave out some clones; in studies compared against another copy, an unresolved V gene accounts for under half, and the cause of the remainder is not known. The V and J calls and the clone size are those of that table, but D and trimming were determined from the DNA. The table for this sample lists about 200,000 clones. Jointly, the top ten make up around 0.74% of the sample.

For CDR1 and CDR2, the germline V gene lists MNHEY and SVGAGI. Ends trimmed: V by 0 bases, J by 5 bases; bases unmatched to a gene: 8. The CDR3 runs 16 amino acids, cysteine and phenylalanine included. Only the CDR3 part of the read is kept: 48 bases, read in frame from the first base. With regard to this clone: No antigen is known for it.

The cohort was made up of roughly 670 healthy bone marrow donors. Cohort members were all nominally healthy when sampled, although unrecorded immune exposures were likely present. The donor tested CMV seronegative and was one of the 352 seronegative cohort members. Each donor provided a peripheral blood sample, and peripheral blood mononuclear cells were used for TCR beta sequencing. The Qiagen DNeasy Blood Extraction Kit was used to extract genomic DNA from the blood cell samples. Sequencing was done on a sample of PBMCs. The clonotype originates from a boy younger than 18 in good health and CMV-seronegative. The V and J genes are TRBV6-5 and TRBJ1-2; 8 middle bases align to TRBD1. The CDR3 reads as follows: CASSYSGDRSVYGYTF. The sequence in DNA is TGTGCCAGCAGTTACTCGGGGGACAGGAGCGTTTATGGCTACACCTTC.